Following are 30 T cell receptor beta chains from one sample sequenced in a study of cytomegalovirus exposure and HLA in healthy donors. It was with 60 Vbeta and 13 Jbeta primers that the PCR ran. Assay: immunoSEQ multiplex PCR; the TCRdb copy retains only in-frame clones and omits some. This sample has 150,000 to 200,000 clones, with approximately 80% found just once. The sample taken for sequencing was PBMCs. All receptors come from a man between 18 and 29 years old in good health and CMV-seronegative.

The rearrangement links TRBV6-1 to TRBJ2-7; TRBD2 matches at 10 bases. CDR3 length: 13 amino acids. V lost 1 base and J lost 10; bases outside the gene matches: 4. The germline gives CDR1 MNHNS, CDR2 SASEGT. The chain's CDR3 is CASSEVSGRDQYF. CDR3 in DNA: TGTGCCAGCAGTGAAGTAAGCGGGAGGGACCAGTACTTC.

This clone was seen once. The chain employs TRBV28 and TRBJ1-1; the match to TRBD1 covers 10 bases. Trimming removed 5 bases from V and 3 bases from J; junction bases left unmatched: 9. CDR1 and CDR2 (germline): MDHEN, SYDVKM. This CDR3 comprises 16 residues. CDR3 DNA sequence: TGTGCCAGCAGTGGCAACTTGGACAGGGGGTACACTGAAGCTTTCTTT. This gives the protein CASSGNLDRGYTEAFF.

The gene calls are TRBV5-1 and TRBJ2-2; 7 nucleotides line up with TRBD1. Germline CDR1 is SGHRS and CDR2 is YFSETQ. Losses at the gene ends were 4 bases for V and 2 bases for J; bases not matched to a gene: 8. This CDR3 has 16 amino acids. The CDR3 is CASSLIRDSNTGELFF. DNA for the CDR3: TGCGCCAGCAGCCTCATAAGGGACAGTAACACCGGGGAGCTGTTTTTT.

This rearrangement joins TRBV29-1 to TRBJ2-3; tentatively, D is TRBD2 (5 bases). CDR3 length: 15 amino acids. CDR1 and CDR2 (germline): SQVTM, ANQGSEA. Trimming took off 5 bases at V and 0 bases at J, with 15 bases between the two ends. For the CDR3, the DNA is TGCAGCGTTCTAACGCTGGACTTTAGCACAGATACGCAGTATTTT. It is translated as CSVLTLDFSTDTQYF.

The chain combines TRBV6-5 with TRBJ1-1, with a tentative D call TRBD1 (5 bases). Per the germline V gene, CDR1 is MNHEY and CDR2 is SVGAGI. V lost 6 bases and J lost 7, with 18 bases in between. CDR3 size: 14 residues. The CDR3 nucleotides read TGTGCCAGCAGCAGTCGACTGGGGCAACTTGAAGCTTTCTTT. It translates to CASSSRLGQLEAFF.

This clone has just a few counts. This sequence joins TRBV9 and TRBJ1-4; a weak D match, TRBD1 (5 bases). Trimming shortened V by 4 bases and J by 0 bases, and 16 bases separated the two germline ends. The germline V gene has CDR1 SGDLS and CDR2 YYNGEE. This CDR3 is built from 17 residues. CDR3 bases: TGTGCCAGCAGCCCCCCTTCAGGGTCTGCAACTAATGAAAAACTGTTTTTT. It codes for CASSPPSGSATNEKLFF.

On this clone itself: The germline gene is not matched at one end of the junction; a read error may be the cause. The DNA of the CDR3 is TGTGCCAGCAGCGAAGGACTTGGCTCCTACAATGAGCAGTTCTTC. Translated: CASSEGLGSYNEQFF. The chain recombines TRBV2 with TRBJ2-1; possibly TRBD2 for D (5 bases). The CDR3 consists of 15 residues. The germline CDR1 and CDR2 sequences are SNHLY and FYNNEI.

This clone has just one count. This chain uses TRBV9 with TRBJ1-5; a weak D match, TRBD1 (5 bases). The CDR3 extends over 15 amino acids. Germline values: CDR1 SGDLS, CDR2 YYNGEE. The V end was cut by 4 bases, the J end by 4 bases, with 15 bases between. CDR3 in DNA: TGTGCCAGCAGCAGTGGCACAGGAGATAATCAGCCCCAGCATTTT. This sequence encodes CASSSGTGDNQPQHF.

The chain has TRBV10-3 and TRBJ1-5; D is ambiguous. CDR3 length: 13 residues. V lost 6 bases and J lost 5, with 11 bases in between. Germline CDR1 is ENHRY and CDR2 is SYGVKD. Here the CDR3 reads CAISPLEDQPQHF. CDR3 coding DNA: TGTGCCATCAGCCCCCTGGAGGATCAGCCCCAGCATTTT.

This sequence joins TRBV19 and TRBJ1-1; the D is unclear. CDR3 length: 15 residues. Trimming left V 7 bases short and J 3 bases short, with 18 bases between. CDR1 and CDR2 from the germline V gene are LNHDA and SQIVND (reference sequence). The CDR3 region has the DNA TGTGCCAGTAAAGGGTCGGGCTTCGGGGACACTGAAGCTTTCTTT. This gives the protein CASKGSGFGDTEAFF.

The genes are TRBV2 and TRBJ2-1, with D maybe TRBD2 (6 bases). The V end lost 4 bases, the J end lost 5 bases, and 15 bases lay between the germline ends. The CDR3 sequence is 15 residues long. Per the germline V gene, CDR1 is SNHLY and CDR2 is FYNNEI. CDR3 bases: TGTGCCAGCAGTGGGAATAGCGGAGGTGACAATGAGCAGTTCTTC. It specifies CASSGNSGGDNEQFF.

This chain uses TRBV5-1 with TRBJ2-1, with 8 positions matching TRBD2. The CDR3 contains 16 residues. V was clipped by 2 bases and J by 4 bases; unmatched bases: 8. Germline V gene lookup returns CDR1 SGHRS and CDR2 YFSETQ. In DNA, the CDR3 is TGCGCCAGCAGCTTAATGTCTCGGGGGGGATACAATGAGCAGTTCTTC. Translation gives CASSLMSRGGYNEQFF.

The V gene is TRBV9, the J gene TRBJ2-5, with 7 bases aligning to TRBD1. There are 17 residues in the CDR3. With 2 bases clipped from V and 2 bases from J, the junction kept 12 bases outside the gene matches. Germline CDR1 is SGDLS and CDR2 is YYNGEE. This CDR3 reads CASSVSVEGGGQETQYF. CDR3 sequence (DNA): TGTGCCAGCAGCGTGTCCGTTGAAGGGGGCGGTCAAGAGACCCAGTACTTC.

The gene calls are TRBV18 and TRBJ2-7; 9 positions agree with TRBD1. The V and J ends lost 3 bases and 3 bases, in that order; junction bases with no gene match: 9. The CDR3 is 16 residues long. Germline CDR1 and CDR2: KGHSH and LQKENI. CDR3 in amino acids: CASSPQIRQGDYEQYF. CDR3 DNA sequence: TGTGCCAGCTCACCGCAAATAAGACAGGGGGACTACGAGCAGTACTTC. Filled out from reference TRBV18 and TRBJ2-7, the complete variable domain reads NAGVMQNPRHLVRRRGQEARLRCSPMKGHSHVYWYRQLPEEGLKFMVYLQKENIIDESGMPKERFSAEFPKEGPSILRIQQVVRGDSAAYFCASSPQIRQGDYEQYFGPGTRLTVT.

The rearrangement joins TRBV6-5 to TRBJ1-1, with D unresolved. Germline CDR1 MNHEY, CDR2 SVGAGI. The CDR3 has 14 amino acids. Trimming took off 0 bases at V and 5 bases at J, with 10 bases between the two ends. Here the CDR3 reads CASSYSRHVTEAFF. CDR3 DNA: TGTGCCAGCAGTTACTCGAGGCATGTTACTGAAGCTTTCTTT.

The chain combines TRBV7-2 with TRBJ2-7; D uncertain. CDR3 length equals 14 residues. V shed 5 bases and J shed 6 bases, with 17 bases lying between them. CDR1 and CDR2 (germline): SGHTA, FQGNSA. DNA of the CDR3: TGTGCCAGCAGCGCCTTACTAAAAATCCCCGAGCAGTACTTC. As protein: CASSALLKIPEQYF.

This clone was counted only a few times. The chain uses TRBV6-5 and TRBJ2-7; the D gene is possibly TRBD1 (5 bases). Trimming shortened V by 5 bases and J by 0 bases, and 11 bases separated the two germline ends. CDR1 is MNHEY, CDR2 SVGAGI, per germline. The length of the CDR3 is 14 residues. As DNA, the CDR3 is TGTGCCAGCAGTCAAGGGGCCTCCTCCTACGAGCAGTACTTC. Translation: CASSQGASSYEQYF.

This clone has just one count. The rearrangement joins TRBV11-3 to TRBJ2-7, with 9 bases lining up with TRBD1. The CDR3 spans 15 residues. V was clipped by 4 bases and J by 2 bases; unmatched bases: 6. In germline, CDR1 is SGHNT, CDR2 YENEEA. CDR3 loop: CASSSRDRETYEQYF. The CDR3 bases are TGTGCCAGCAGCTCTCGGGACAGGGAGACCTACGAGCAGTACTTC.

This clone showed up just once. J is TRBJ2-7 and V is TRBV27; TRBD1 matches at 11 bases. V gave up 4 bases and J gave up 7 bases; unmatched junction bases: 9. The CDR3 totals 15 residues. Per germline, CDR1 MNHEY and CDR2 SMNVEV (reference sequence). DNA of the CDR3: TGTGCCAGCAGTTCACCGGGACAGGGGGTATGGGAGCAGTACTTC. Residues: CASSSPGQGVWEQYF.

The chain recombines TRBV9 with TRBJ2-7; 7 bases line up with TRBD1. Germline CDR1 SGDLS, CDR2 YYNGEE. The CDR3 length is 15 residues. V shed 4 bases and J 0 bases; nucleotides not matched to a gene: 7. The CDR3 spells CASSPTGTDSYEQYF. CDR3 DNA: TGTGCCAGCAGCCCCACCGGGACAGACTCCTACGAGCAGTACTTC.

V usage is TRBV27 and J usage is TRBJ1-1; 7 positions agree with TRBD1. CDR1 is MNHEY and CDR2 is SMNVEV in the germline V gene (reference sequence). The CDR3 runs 13 residues. The trim removed 4 bases at V and 10 bases at J, leaving 9 bases unmatched. The CDR3 DNA is TGTGCCAGCAGTTCGTCAGGGGGGAGCGTAGCTTTCTTT. This codes for CASSSSGGSVAFF.

The chain employs TRBV6-6 and TRBJ1-5; 7 nucleotides align to TRBD1. CDR1 and CDR2 from the germline V gene are MNHNY and SVGAGI (reference sequence). V lost 5 bases to trimming and J lost 6 bases; unmatched junction nucleotides: 7. This CDR3 has 14 residues. CDR3 coding DNA: TGTGCCAGCAGTGACTTGACAGGGCCTCAGCCCCAGCATTTT. It yields the protein CASSDLTGPQPQHF.

The CDR3, as DNA: TGCGCCAGCAGCCGGGACTCCACAGATACGCAGTATTTT. Protein: CASSRDSTDTQYF. The chain recombines TRBV4-3 with TRBJ2-3, with D maybe TRBD2 (6 bases). The CDR3 totals 13 residues. The germline CDR1 and CDR2 sequences are LGHNA and YSLEER. Trimming stripped 4 bases from V and 2 bases from J, with 7 bases between.

The rearrangement uses TRBV28 and TRBJ2-7; 11 nucleotides align to TRBD1. CDR1 MDHEN and CDR2 SYDVKM come from the germline V gene. This CDR3 region has 15 residues. V trimming: 3 bases; J trimming: 7 bases; junction bases outside the gene matches: 8. The CDR3 loop is CASSFSGQGAGEQYF. The CDR3 DNA reads as TGTGCCAGCAGTTTTTCCGGACAGGGGGCAGGGGAGCAGTACTTC.

The chain has TRBV7-2 and TRBJ2-1; D may be TRBD2 (6 bases). V shed 2 bases and J shed 10 bases, with 9 bases lying between them. This CDR3 is built from 12 residues. The germline V gene has CDR1 SGHTA and CDR2 FQGNSA. The CDR3 DNA reads TGTGCCAGCAGCTTAATAGCGGTGGAGCAGTTCTTC. Translation gives CASSLIAVEQFF.

This chain links TRBV11-3 with TRBJ2-7; 9 bases line up with TRBD2. After removal of 8 bases from V and 2 bases from J, the junction contained 7 bases not matched to a gene. CDR3 length: 14 residues. Germline V gene lookup returns CDR1 SGHNT and CDR2 YENEEA. The chain's CDR3 is CASSPSGTAYEQYF. CDR3 in DNA: TGTGCCAGCTCGCCTAGCGGGACGGCCTACGAGCAGTACTTC.

This clone was picked up a small number of times. The rearrangement uses TRBV5-1 and TRBJ1-3; D is possibly TRBD1 (5 bases). This CDR3 has 16 amino acids. Germline lookup yields CDR1 SGHRS and CDR2 YFSETQ. Trimming removed 1 base at V and 4 bases at J, with 15 bases between. CDR3: CASSLYYRNSGNTIYF. The DNA for the CDR3 is TGCGCCAGCAGCTTGTATTACAGGAACTCCGGAAACACCATATATTTT.

This chain joins TRBV2 and TRBJ2-3; TRBD1 is a possible D gene (5 bases). Germline lookup yields CDR1 SNHLY and CDR2 FYNNEI. This CDR3 has 14 residues. The ends were cut back, 4 bases at V and 7 bases at J, with 15 bases in the middle. Here the CDR3 reads CASSGLGVMYTQYF. As DNA, the CDR3 is TGTGCCAGCAGTGGTCTAGGGGTAATGTATACGCAGTATTTT.

The chain combines TRBV11-2 with TRBJ1-2; 8 bases agree with TRBD1. The V segment lost 5 bases and the J segment 4 bases; nucleotides outside the gene matches: 9. This CDR3 has 15 amino acids. Germline V gene data show CDR1 as SGHAT and CDR2 as FQNNGV. The CDR3 bases are TGTGCCAGCAGCGCAGATTACAGGGGGGGCTATGGCTACACCTTC. Protein product: CASSADYRGGYGYTF.

The chain uses TRBV5-1 and TRBJ2-5; maybe TRBD1 (5 bases). This CDR3 comprises 15 residues. The V gene lost 1 base and the J gene lost 5 bases, with 15 bases spanning the gap. Germline CDR1 SGHRS, CDR2 YFSETQ. The CDR3 sequence: CASSLPGSLAETQYF. In DNA, the CDR3 is TGCGCCAGCAGCTTGCCAGGGTCCTTGGCGGAGACCCAGTACTTC.